Each of the 23 T cell receptor beta chains below was sequenced from the same sample in a study of shared clonotypes between healthy human individuals. Some clones are missing from TCRdb's copy, which holds only in-frame ones; the method was immunoSEQ multiplex PCR. The sample holds about 960,000 clones, around 80% seen once. The specimen was memory CD4+ T cells sorted from blood. As for subset: CD45RA-negative fraction. The source is a man aged 18 to 35 in good health.

The rearrangement links TRBV4-1 to TRBJ1-1, with D possibly TRBD1 on 5 matching bases. The germline V gene encodes CDR1 MGHRA and CDR2 YSYEKL. The CDR3 contains 15 residues. V was cut by 6 bases and J by 11 bases, with 25 bases left in between. The CDR3 DNA follows: TGCGCCAGCAGTGGTCCCGAAAGGCGATCCGGGGGGGCTTTCTTT. It yields the protein CASSGPERRSGGAFF.

The CDR3 loop reads CASSEPYRGSNYGYTF. CDR3 sequence (DNA): TGTGCCAGCAGTGAACCCTACCGGGGCTCCAACTATGGCTACACCTTC. This chain joins TRBV6-1 and TRBJ1-2, with D tentatively TRBD1 (5 bases). Germline CDR1 and CDR2: MNHNS and SASEGT. The V end lost 2 bases, the J end lost 2 bases, and 15 bases lay between the germline ends. This CDR3 has 16 residues.

A single count supports this clone. The genes are TRBV5-1 and TRBJ2-7; 8 bases map to TRBD1. The V segment lost 0 bases and the J segment 3 bases; nucleotides outside the gene matches: 5. The CDR3 length is 15 residues. Germline V gene data show CDR1 as SGHRS and CDR2 as YFSETQ. CDR3 in amino acids: CASSLAGTGLYEQYF. The CDR3 nucleotides are TGCGCCAGCAGCTTGGCCGGGACAGGACTCTACGAGCAGTACTTC. Drawing the rest from reference TRBV5-1 and TRBJ2-7, the complete variable domain is KAGVTQTPRYLIKTRGQQVTLSCSPISGHRSVSWYQQTPGQGLQFLFEYFSETQRNKGNFPGRFSGRQFSNSRSEMNVSTLELGDSALYLCASSLAGTGLYEQYFGPGTRLTVT.

This sequence joins TRBV4-2 and TRBJ2-1; 14 nucleotides align to TRBD2. The CDR3 runs 19 residues. Unmatched junction bases numbered 7, after V lost 0 bases and J lost 3 bases. CDR1 and CDR2 (germline): LGHNA, YNFKEQ. The DNA for the CDR3 is TGTGCCAGCAGCCAAGATACGGGGACTAGCGGGGGAGTCTACAATGAGCAGTTCTTC. This codes for CASSQDTGTSGGVYNEQFF.

This clone has more than one count but fewer than ten. The J gene is TRBJ1-1, the V gene TRBV5-4, with a tentative D call TRBD1 (6 bases). In germline, CDR1 is SGHNT, CDR2 YYREEE (reference sequence). The V gene lost 0 bases and the J gene lost 2 bases, with 14 bases spanning the gap. The CDR3 has 16 residues. CDR3 nucleotide sequence: TGTGCCAGCAGCTTGGGTTGGGGGGCCCCCAACACTGAAGCTTTCTTT. Its translation is CASSLGWGAPNTEAFF.

The chain links TRBV5-4 to TRBJ2-5; D gene ambiguous. The CDR3 is made up of 14 amino acids. V was shortened by 4 bases and J by 1 base, with 11 bases between the two germline ends. Germline loops: CDR1 SGHNT, CDR2 YYREEE (reference sequence). The CDR3 bases are TGTGCCAGCAGCCCCAACTCGATCCAAGAGACCCAGTACTTC. Protein: CASSPNSIQETQYF.

This chain joins TRBV19 and TRBJ1-6, with D maybe TRBD1 (5 bases). This CDR3 spans 12 amino acids. Per germline, CDR1 LNHDA and CDR2 SQIVND (reference sequence). The germline V and J ends were trimmed by 10 bases and 10 bases, with 14 bases remaining between them. CDR3 sequence reads: CATGRWGSPLHF. DNA for the CDR3: TGTGCCACGGGGCGTTGGGGCTCACCCCTCCACTTT.

The chain employs TRBV2 and TRBJ2-1; 13 nucleotides line up with TRBD2. From germline, CDR1 is SNHLY and CDR2 FYNNEI. Trimming removed 4 bases from V and 7 bases from J; junction bases left unmatched: 4. The length of the CDR3 is 15 residues. The CDR3 is CASSGTSGSGNEQFF. The CDR3 nucleotides are TGTGCCAGCAGTGGGACTAGCGGGAGTGGGAATGAGCAGTTCTTC.

The chain recombines TRBV16 with TRBJ2-3; the D is unclear. The CDR3 totals 17 residues. Between the trimmed V and J ends, which lost 0 bases and 2 bases, there was a span of 15 bases. The germline CDR1 and CDR2 sequences are KGHSY and FQNENV. The CDR3 region is CASSQSSLRLATDTQYF. The CDR3 coding sequence is TGTGCCAGCAGCCAATCTTCTCTCAGACTGGCCACAGATACGCAGTATTTT.

The rearrangement joins TRBV4-3 to TRBJ2-7, with 9 bases that match TRBD2. Germline V lookup: CDR1 LGHNA, CDR2 YSLEER. The CDR3 totals 15 residues. J lost 1 base, V lost 2 bases, and 3 bases had no gene match. CDR3 protein: CASSQSAGGSYEQYF. CDR3 DNA: TGCGCCAGCAGCCAATCGGCGGGAGGGTCCTACGAGCAGTACTTC.

This clone has only one observation. The rearrangement links TRBV5-4 to TRBJ2-7; 10 nucleotides align to TRBD2. V lost 0 bases and J lost 2; bases outside the gene matches: 2. CDR1 is SGHNT and CDR2 is YYREEE in the germline V gene (reference sequence). The CDR3 loop spans 15 amino acids. The CDR3 DNA reads as TGTGCCAGCAGCTTGGCCGGGACTAGCGCCTACGAGCAGTACTTC. Its protein is CASSLAGTSAYEQYF.

The chain employs TRBV2 and TRBJ1-6; 7 bases are a match to TRBD1. With 5 bases clipped from V and 13 bases from J, the junction kept 14 bases outside the gene matches. There are 15 residues in the CDR3. Germline assignment: CDR1 SNHLY and CDR2 FYNNEI. The DNA of the CDR3 is TGTGCCAGCAGTCTTGTTCCAGGGGGGGTAGCGCCCCTCCACTTT. Protein product: CASSLVPGGVAPLHF.

V and J are TRBV11-2 and TRBJ2-1, with 14 bases identical to TRBD2. The CDR3 loop spans 18 amino acids. The trim removed 5 bases at V and 7 bases at J, leaving 13 bases unmatched. Per the germline V gene, CDR1 is SGHAT and CDR2 is FQNNGV. The CDR3 loop reads CASSPQSGTSGSGNEQFF. The DNA of the CDR3 is TGTGCCAGCAGCCCTCAGTCCGGGACTAGCGGGAGTGGGAATGAGCAGTTCTTC.

Worth noting for this clone: Other DNA sequences in the same sample also yield this CDR3. This chain joins TRBV7-9 and TRBJ2-3; D perhaps matches TRBD2 (5 bases). Trimming shortened V by 0 bases and J by 1 base, and 5 bases separated the two germline ends. The CDR3 has 14 amino acids. CDR1 and CDR2 (germline): SEHNR, FQNEAQ (reference sequence). The CDR3 DNA is TGTGCCAGCAGCTTAGCGGGAGGCACAGATACGCAGTATTTT. The encoded protein is CASSLAGGTDTQYF.

This clone was observed a few times. The J gene is TRBJ1-2, the V gene TRBV10-3; D is unresolved. CDR1 is ENHRY and CDR2 is SYGVKD in the germline V gene. This CDR3 is 15 amino acids long. Trimming stripped 0 bases from V and 4 bases from J, with 12 bases between. CDR3 region: CAISESGPALYGYTF. Here the CDR3 DNA reads TGTGCCATCAGTGAGTCAGGGCCCGCCCTCTATGGCTACACCTTC.

The chain combines TRBV4-2 with TRBJ1-4, with no clear D. The germline V gene encodes CDR1 LGHNA and CDR2 YNFKEQ. V gave up 4 bases and J gave up 2 bases, with 8 bases separating them. The CDR3 totals 14 residues. In DNA, the CDR3 is TGTGCCAGCAGCCGGTCCGGGACTAATGAAAAACTGTTTTTT. Protein: CASSRSGTNEKLFF.

This clone was detected only once. The chain couples TRBV7-2 to TRBJ1-2; 8 bases fit TRBD1. V lost 4 bases to trimming and J lost 7 bases; unmatched junction nucleotides: 5. From germline, CDR1 is SGHTA and CDR2 FQGNSA. The CDR3 length is 13 residues. The CDR3: CASSYDRGSGYTF. DNA of the CDR3: TGTGCCAGCAGCTACGACAGGGGTAGTGGCTACACCTTC.

The rearrangement links TRBV6-6 to TRBJ2-3, with D unclear. Germline-derived CDR1 and CDR2 are MNHNY and SVGAGI (reference sequence). The CDR3 totals 15 residues. The V and J ends lost 4 bases and 4 bases respectively, with 15 bases between them. CDR3 bases: TGTGCCAGCAGTTCCTTCGACGGTCTGGCAGATACGCAGTATTTT. It codes for CASSSFDGLADTQYF.

This clone was seen more than once but under ten times. The rearrangement joins TRBV5-1 to TRBJ2-5; D ambiguous. CDR3 length equals 12 residues. V was shortened by 7 bases and J by 5 bases, with 12 bases between the two germline ends. CDR1 is SGHRS, CDR2 YFSETQ, per germline. CDR3 amino acids: CASSVERETQYF. The CDR3 nucleotides read TGCGCCAGCTCCGTAGAGAGGGAGACCCAGTACTTC. Full variable domain (remainder filled in from reference TRBV5-1 and TRBJ2-5): KAGVTQTPRYLIKTRGQQVTLSCSPISGHRSVSWYQQTPGQGLQFLFEYFSETQRNKGNFPGRFSGRQFSNSRSEMNVSTLELGDSALYLCASSVERETQYFGPGTRLLVL.

The chain is built from TRBV7-9 and TRBJ2-3; 9 bases are shared with TRBD2. Germline V lookup: CDR1 SEHNR, CDR2 FQNEAQ (reference sequence). V was pared by 1 base and J by 2 bases, with 7 bases of the junction left unmatched. The CDR3 runs to 17 residues. The CDR3 is CASSLGVAGGPTDTQYF. CDR3 coding DNA: TGTGCCAGCAGCTTAGGCGTGGCGGGAGGGCCCACAGATACGCAGTATTTT.

The chain joins TRBV4-3 to TRBJ2-2, with D possibly TRBD1 on 5 matching bases. CDR1 LGHNA and CDR2 YSLEER come from the germline V gene. The V gene lost 0 bases and the J gene lost 7 bases, with 9 bases spanning the gap. The CDR3 spans 14 residues. The CDR3 loop is CASSQDRGIGELFF. DNA of the CDR3: TGCGCCAGCAGCCAAGATAGGGGTATCGGGGAGCTGTTTTTT.

The J gene is TRBJ2-7, the V gene TRBV2; tentatively, D is TRBD1 or TRBD2 (5 bases each). The CDR3 totals 13 residues. V was pared by 8 bases and J by 0 bases, with 11 bases between. Germline V lookup: CDR1 SNHLY, CDR2 FYNNEI. The CDR3 nucleotides are TGTGCCAGCGCCGGGGCCTACTCCTACGAGCAGTACTTC. This codes for CASAGAYSYEQYF.

This clone was detected only a few times. The chain uses TRBV4-3 and TRBJ1-2; no definite D call. V was clipped by 5 bases and J by 2 bases, with 18 bases between them. Germline CDR1 LGHNA, CDR2 YSLEER. The CDR3 length is 16 residues. In nucleotides, the CDR3 is TGCGCCAGCAGCAAAGCCGCCGGAGAGGGCAACTATGGCTACACCTTC. This translates into CASSKAAGEGNYGYTF.